This T cell receptor (beta chain) was identified in a study of T cell responses to AZD1222 COVID-19 vaccine. V lost 2 bases to trimming and J lost 2 bases; unmatched junction nucleotides: 0. CDR3 length: 15 residues. The germline V gene encodes CDR1 SGHTA and CDR2 FQGNSA. The assay was immunoSEQ multiplex PCR, and TCRdb's table has in-frame clones only and misses some. This sample has tens of thousands of clones, with more than 75% found just once. V and J are TRBV7-2 and TRBJ2-6, with TRBD1 matching 7 bases. The source is an adult in good health. Material: peripheral blood, obtained on day 0 of AZD1222 vaccination. As DNA, the CDR3 is TGTGCCAGCAGCTTAAGGGGGCCTGGGGCCAACGTCCTGACTTTC. Translation: CASSLRGPGANVLTF.